Below, 31 T cell receptor beta chains from the same sample are listed, as sequenced in a study of T-cell reconstitution after alpha-beta-depleted transplantation in children. Unique molecular identifiers tagged the TCRbeta library. From the PCR reads, TCRdb called clonotypes with MiXCR, one entry per CDR3 protein. Of hundreds of thousands of distinct CDR3 sequences detected, about 15% appear once; the ten largest clones hold 0.8% to 1.1%. The specimen comprised PBMCs from the stem cell graft donor, sampled from the stem cell graft. The receptors were sampled from a human donor who donated a stem cell graft to a child with acute myeloid leukemia.

This clonotype was observed a few times. This sequence joins TRBV15 and TRBJ2-2; 7 positions agree with TRBD1. Germline V gives CDR1 LNHNV, CDR2 YYDKDF (reference sequence). V gave up 4 bases and J gave up 3 bases; unmatched junction bases: 5. This CDR3 spans 15 amino acids. The CDR3 DNA sequence: TGTGCCACCAGCATGAAGGGGGCTTACACCGGGGAGCTGTTTTTT. This translates into CATSMKGAYTGELFF.

The genes are TRBV7-6 and TRBJ2-1; D uncertain. Between the trimmed V and J ends, which lost 4 bases and 8 bases, there was a span of 12 bases. CDR1 is SGHVS, CDR2 FNYEAQ, per germline. The CDR3 covers 13 residues. The CDR3 nucleotides are TGTGCCAGCAGCTCCGACCGGAACGATGAGCAGTTCTTC. This gives the protein CASSSDRNDEQFF.

This clonotype was detected only a few times. The rearrangement uses TRBV5-1 and TRBJ2-5; 7 nucleotides agree with TRBD1. This CDR3 region has 15 residues. Unmatched junction bases numbered 7, after V lost 0 bases and J lost 5 bases. Germline CDR1 SGHRS, CDR2 YFSETQ. CDR3 protein: CASSLDETGLETQYF. DNA for the CDR3: TGCGCCAGCAGCTTGGATGAGACAGGGTTGGAGACCCAGTACTTC.

This clonotype was recorded at least ten times. V and J are TRBV20-1 and TRBJ2-5; D gene ambiguous. V lost 5 bases, J lost 5 bases, and 18 bases lay in between. Germline V CDR1 and CDR2: DFQATT, SNEGSKA (reference sequence). The CDR3 runs to 14 residues. CDR3 protein: CSAVPPGPAETQYF. The CDR3 nucleotides read TGCAGTGCTGTCCCCCCGGGTCCCGCGGAGACCCAGTACTTC.

This clonotype was detected once. The chain combines TRBV11-1 with TRBJ2-1; TRBD2 is a possible D gene (6 bases). Germline CDR1 is SGHAT and CDR2 is FQDESV (reference sequence). The CDR3 is made up of 16 amino acids. The V end was cut by 4 bases, the J end by 8 bases, with 21 bases between. The CDR3 DNA sequence: TGTGCCAGCAGCTCCGGTGGGGGGAACCTTTTGGATGAGCAGTTCTTC. The encoded protein is CASSSGGGNLLDEQFF.

The V call is TRBV20-1, the J call TRBJ2-7; D remains ambiguous. In germline, CDR1 is DFQATT, CDR2 SNEGSKA (reference sequence). CDR3 length: 14 amino acids. Trimming stripped 7 bases from V and 0 bases from J, with 16 bases between. The CDR3 region is CSVQDLGSSYEQYV. The CDR3 coding sequence is TGCAGTGTTCAGGACCTAGGATCCTCCTACGAGCAGTACGTC.

In this sample, this clonotype turned up a few times. The chain uses TRBV5-6 and TRBJ2-1, with TRBD2 matching 10 bases. Germline V gene lookup returns CDR1 SGHDT and CDR2 YYEEEE. The CDR3 contains 16 residues. V lost 3 bases, J lost 5 bases, and 8 bases stayed unmatched. The CDR3 DNA is TGTGCCAGCAGCTCCTACTCTAGCGGGGGCCACAATGAGCAGTTCTTC. Its protein is CASSSYSSGGHNEQFF.

In its sample, this clonotype was seen a few times. The gene calls are TRBV10-3 and TRBJ2-1; D possibly corresponds to TRBD1 (6 bases). Trimming removed 3 bases from V and 6 bases from J, with 15 bases in between. The CDR3 has 15 residues. In germline, CDR1 is ENHRY, CDR2 SYGVKD. The CDR3 here is CAISELVGAVNEQFF. The CDR3 region has the DNA TGTGCCATCAGTGAATTAGTGGGGGCGGTCAATGAGCAGTTCTTC.

This clonotype was seen more than once but under ten times. This CDR3 is CASSDTSGSDTQYF. The CDR3 DNA follows: TGCGCCAGCAGCGACACTTCAGGATCAGATACGCAGTATTTT. The chain uses TRBV5-1 and TRBJ2-3; D is unclear. Germline CDR1 SGHRS, CDR2 YFSETQ. The V and J ends lost 4 bases and 4 bases respectively, with 13 bases between them. CDR3 size: 14 residues.

The table lists this clonotype with many counts. CDR3 coding DNA: TGCAGTGCTAGAGATTCACAGGGGGCGAATTCACCCCTCCACTTT. Protein sequence: CSARDSQGANSPLHF. The chain combines TRBV20-1 with TRBJ1-6; 9 nucleotides agree with TRBD1. Germline loops: CDR1 DFQATT, CDR2 SNEGSKA (reference sequence). This CDR3 is built from 15 residues. Germline trimming cut 0 bases from V and 7 bases from J; bases unmatched to any gene: 4.

This sequence joins TRBV13 and TRBJ2-7; D is unresolved. Trimming took off 2 bases at V and 1 base at J, with 12 bases between the two ends. The germline gives CDR1 PRHDT, CDR2 FYEKMQ (reference sequence). This CDR3 region has 15 residues. Here the CDR3 reads CASSLFNPASYEQYF. As DNA, the CDR3 is TGTGCCAGCAGCTTATTTAATCCCGCTTCCTACGAGCAGTACTTC.

This clonotype was found many times. This chain joins TRBV29-1 and TRBJ2-1; 16 nucleotides agree with TRBD2. This CDR3 comprises 18 residues. V was pared by 5 bases and J by 10 bases, with 17 bases of the junction left unmatched. CDR1 SQVTM and CDR2 ANQGSEA come from the germline V gene. The CDR3 DNA reads as TGCAGCGTTTTCCAGGGACTAGCGGGGGGGCAGGTCACGGCGGAGCAGTTCTTC. The encoded protein is CSVFQGLAGGQVTAEQFF.

The rearrangement joins TRBV12-3 or TRBV12-4 to TRBJ2-4; D gene unclear. Deletions cut 2 bases from V and 0 bases from J, with 11 bases between. The CDR3 is made up of 16 amino acids. CDR3 DNA: TGTGCCAGCAGTTTATCGGGTGGATTAGCCAAAAACATTCAGTACTTC. This encodes CASSLSGGLAKNIQYF.

Ten or more counts support this clonotype. V and J are TRBV20-1 and TRBJ2-5; 8 bases are shared with TRBD2. V was pared by 6 bases and J by 7 bases, with 10 bases of the junction left unmatched. Germline-derived CDR1 and CDR2 are DFQATT and SNEGSKA (reference sequence). The CDR3 is 13 residues long. CDR3 loop: CSAARGGQGTQYF. The CDR3 nucleotides read TGCAGTGCCGCTCGGGGGGGCCAGGGGACCCAGTACTTC.

The sample holds a few counts of this clonotype. The rearrangement links TRBV2 to TRBJ1-4; D ambiguous. The CDR3 consists of 13 residues. The germline CDR1 and CDR2 sequences are SNHLY and FYNNEI. V gave up 4 bases and J gave up 0 bases, with 3 bases separating them. The chain's CDR3 is CASSGTTNEKLFF. The DNA of the CDR3 is TGTGCCAGCAGTGGGACAACTAATGAAAAACTGTTTTTT.

This clonotype appeared many times. This rearrangement joins TRBV5-6 to TRBJ2-1, with a tentative D call TRBD1 (5 bases). Per the germline V gene, CDR1 is SGHDT and CDR2 is YYEEEE. V dropped 0 bases and J dropped 9 bases, with 7 bases sitting between them. The CDR3 sequence is 12 residues long. In nucleotides, the CDR3 is TGTGCCAGCAGCTTGGGACAGACTGAGCAGTTCTTC. Amino acid sequence: CASSLGQTEQFF.

This chain uses TRBV12-3 or TRBV12-4 with TRBJ1-2, with 10 bases identical to TRBD1. The CDR3 loop spans 15 amino acids. V gave up 2 bases and J gave up 6 bases; unmatched junction bases: 6. The CDR3 spells CASSLRLTGGHGYTF. The CDR3 nucleotides read TGTGCCAGCAGTTTACGGTTGACAGGGGGCCATGGCTACACCTTC.

This clonotype showed up many times. The chain has TRBV20-1 and TRBJ2-3; 11 bases are shared with TRBD2. The CDR3 length is 20 residues. Germline CDR1 DFQATT, CDR2 SNEGSKA (reference sequence). With 0 bases clipped from V and 0 bases from J, the junction kept 14 bases outside the gene matches. CDR3 in amino acids: CSARDLTSGATLTSTDTQYF. The CDR3 coding sequence is TGCAGTGCTAGAGACCTGACTAGCGGGGCCACCCTGACTAGCACAGATACGCAGTATTTT.

This clonotype was counted many times. The V and J genes are TRBV20-1 and TRBJ1-5; D may be TRBD1 (5 bases). V lost 6 bases to trimming and J lost 6 bases, with 15 bases between them. The V gene's germline CDR1 is DFQATT and CDR2 SNEGSKA (reference sequence). CDR3 size: 13 residues. The CDR3 region is CSAPGGGGQPQHF. In DNA form, the CDR3 reads TGCAGTGCCCCGGGGGGAGGCGGTCAGCCCCAGCATTTT.

The count of this clonotype is one. This sequence joins TRBV2 and TRBJ1-5; weak D call: TRBD1 (6 bases). Looked up from germline, CDR1 is SNHLY and CDR2 is FYNNEI. Trimming shortened V by 7 bases and J by 3 bases, and 16 bases separated the two germline ends. CDR3 length equals 15 residues. The CDR3 protein is CASIPGAGTNQPQHF. The DNA of the CDR3 is TGTGCCAGCATCCCGGGGGCAGGGACCAATCAGCCCCAGCATTTT.

This clonotype was seen many times. The CDR3 DNA sequence: TGTGCCAGCAGACGACTTACAGGGCATGAGCAGTTCTTC. Translating it yields CASRRLTGHEQFF. The chain carries TRBV28 and TRBJ2-1, with D perhaps matching TRBD1 (6 bases). The CDR3 has 13 residues. Germline assignment: CDR1 MDHEN and CDR2 SYDVKM. Trimming took 6 bases from V and 8 from J, leaving 14 bases between them.

V usage is TRBV4-3 and J usage is TRBJ2-7; D gene unclear. This CDR3 is built from 14 residues. CDR1 and CDR2 from the germline V gene are LGHNA and YSLEER. V lost 0 bases and J lost 0, with 6 bases in between. CDR3 amino acids: CASSQDEGSYEQYF. CDR3 DNA sequence: TGCGCCAGCAGCCAAGATGAAGGCTCCTACGAGCAGTACTTC.

The table lists this clonotype with many counts. The J gene is TRBJ2-6, the V gene TRBV5-1, with D uncertain. V lost 1 base and J 4 bases, leaving 9 bases between the germline ends. The CDR3 consists of 15 residues. CDR1 SGHRS and CDR2 YFSETQ come from the germline V gene. The CDR3 loop is CASSLSWAGANVLTF. CDR3 nucleotides: TGCGCCAGCAGCTTGTCGTGGGCAGGGGCCAACGTCCTGACTTTC.

Many counts were recorded for this clonotype. The chain couples TRBV10-3 to TRBJ2-5, with D perhaps TRBD2 (5 bases). CDR1 and CDR2 from the germline V gene are ENHRY and SYGVKD. There are 13 residues in the CDR3. The V end was cut by 6 bases, the J end by 7 bases, with 15 bases between. The CDR3 reads CAISGLLEGTQYF. CDR3 nucleotides: TGTGCCATCAGCGGCCTCTTAGAGGGGACCCAGTACTTC.

This sequence joins TRBV20-1 and TRBJ1-5; no reliable D call. The V end was cut by 0 bases, the J end by 3 bases, with 9 bases between. CDR1 DFQATT and CDR2 SNEGSKA come from the germline V gene (reference sequence). The CDR3 length is 14 residues. CDR3 sequence: CSARDTRDNQPQHF. CDR3 bases: TGCAGTGCTAGAGATACCCGGGACAATCAGCCCCAGCATTTT.

V gene TRBV19 combines with J gene TRBJ2-1; TRBD1 matches 7 bases. The CDR3 is 14 amino acids. From germline, CDR1 is LNHDA and CDR2 SQIVND (reference sequence). Trimming at V came to 4 bases and at J to 6 bases, leaving 6 bases not matched to a gene. The CDR3, as DNA: TGTGCCAGTAGTAAAGGACAGGTGTTCAATGAGCAGTTCTTC. As protein: CASSKGQVFNEQFF.

This clonotype was counted at least ten times. The V and J genes are TRBV20-1 and TRBJ2-2, with TRBD2 as a possible D gene (5 bases). The V end was cut by 0 bases, the J end by 5 bases, with 16 bases between. The CDR3 contains 16 residues. Germline values: CDR1 DFQATT, CDR2 SNEGSKA (reference sequence). The CDR3 nucleotides are TGCAGTGCTAGAGATAACGGAGCGGTGACGACCGGGGAGCTGTTTTTT. It codes for CSARDNGAVTTGELFF.

This clonotype came up many times. The V and J genes are TRBV7-8 and TRBJ2-1; no clear D. Germline CDR1 reads SGHVS; CDR2 reads FQNEAQ. V lost 5 bases, J lost 5 bases, and 13 bases lay in between. The CDR3 loop spans 14 amino acids. The DNA of the CDR3 is TGTGCCAGCAGCCAAAAGACCCGAAACAATGAGCAGTTCTTC. Residues: CASSQKTRNNEQFF.

At least ten counts were recorded for this clonotype. The chain is built from TRBV20-1 and TRBJ1-1; D perhaps matches TRBD1 (6 bases). The CDR3 loop spans 15 amino acids. The ends were cut back, 3 bases at V and 1 base at J, with 15 bases in the middle. Germline loops: CDR1 DFQATT, CDR2 SNEGSKA (reference sequence). Here the CDR3 reads CSASAGVYGNTEAFF. The CDR3 coding sequence is TGCAGTGCTAGCGCAGGGGTTTACGGGAACACTGAAGCTTTCTTT.

This clonotype is a singleton in its sample. The chain is built from TRBV6-1 and TRBJ2-7; TRBD2 is a possible D gene (5 bases). Trimming pared 8 bases from V and 0 bases from J, leaving 17 bases between. Germline V CDR1 and CDR2: MNHNS, SASEGT. The CDR3 sequence is 15 residues long. CDR3 region: CASWWEHRSSYEQYV. As DNA, the CDR3 is TGTGCCAGCTGGTGGGAGCATAGGAGCTCCTACGAGCAGTACGTC.

A few counts support this clonotype. The CDR3 sequence is CSATTGYTEAFF. Here the CDR3 DNA reads TGCAGTGCTACGACAGGGTACACTGAAGCTTTCTTT. The chain couples TRBV20-1 to TRBJ1-1, with 7 bases fitting TRBD1. Germline trimming cut 4 bases from V and 3 bases from J; bases unmatched to any gene: 2. The V gene's germline CDR1 is DFQATT and CDR2 SNEGSKA (reference sequence). The CDR3 length is 12 residues.